Below, 9 T cell receptor beta chains from the same sample are listed, as sequenced in a study of metastatic and nonmetastatic thyroid tumors. TCRdb used MiXCR to call clones anew from the PCR reads. The sample consists of tens of thousands of clones, about 15% of them appearing once. No treatment had been given to any patient before thyroid surgery. Sequencing was performed on blood. These receptors were obtained from a female donor with papillary thyroid cancer or a benign thyroid nodule (not recorded which). Some clones in this sample may be carry-over from other donors' samples.

The gene calls are TRBV10-1 and TRBJ1-2; 11 bases match TRBD1. In germline, CDR1 is WNHNN, CDR2 SYGVQD (reference sequence). J gave up 1 base and V 4 bases, and 8 bases lay outside the gene matches. CDR3 size: 17 residues. The CDR3 spells CASSGTGGTPLNYGYTF. DNA of the CDR3: TGCGCCAGCAGTGGGACAGGGGGCACACCCCTTAACTATGGCTACACCTTC.

Ten or more counts support this clone. The chain links TRBV18 to TRBJ2-7; TRBD1 might be the D (6 bases). V lost 0 bases and J lost 2, with 11 bases in between. This CDR3 is built from 15 residues. The V gene's germline CDR1 is KGHSH and CDR2 LQKENI. The CDR3 DNA follows: TGTGCCAGCTCACCACCTCGGTCAGGGGCCTACGAGCAGTACTTC. Encoded protein: CASSPPRSGAYEQYF. Using reference TRBV18 and TRBJ2-7 for the parts outside the CDR3, the full variable domain is NAGVMQNPRHLVRRRGQEARLRCSPMKGHSHVYWYRQLPEEGLKFMVYLQKENIIDESGMPKERFSAEFPKEGPSILRIQQVVRGDSAAYFCASSPPRSGAYEQYFGPGTRLTVT.

This clone was detected many times. The chain employs TRBV6-2 or TRBV6-3 and TRBJ2-7; TRBD1 might be the D (6 bases). V shed 6 bases and J shed 0 bases, with 12 bases lying between them. The CDR3 has 14 residues. Germline V gives CDR1 MNHEY, CDR2 SVGEGT. The CDR3 DNA reads as TGTGCCAGCAGGGACAGATTAACCTCCTACGAGCAGTACTTC. Amino acids: CASRDRLTSYEQYF.

This clone has a count of ten or more. The chain couples TRBV20-1 to TRBJ2-7, with unresolved D. The V end lost 2 bases, the J end lost 6 bases, and 14 bases lay between the germline ends. CDR3 size: 13 residues. The germline gives CDR1 DFQATT, CDR2 SNEGSKA (reference sequence). The CDR3 coding sequence is TGCAGTGCTAGACCCCCACAAAGAGCCGAGCAGTACTTC. This translates into CSARPPQRAEQYF.

The chain employs TRBV12-3 or TRBV12-4 and TRBJ2-3; 12 nucleotides match TRBD2. The CDR3 runs to 16 residues. Trimming cost V 3 bases and J 3 bases; bases outside gene matches: 4. The CDR3 DNA reads TGTGCCAGCAGTTTTGGGCTAGCGGGGGGGACAGATACGCAGTATTTT. This sequence encodes CASSFGLAGGTDTQYF.

This clone was seen many times. Different DNA sequences within this sample yield the same CDR3. The V gene is TRBV6-1, the J gene TRBJ1-5, with 7 bases aligning to TRBD1. CDR1 and CDR2 (germline): MNHNS, SASEGT. J gave up 7 bases and V 7 bases, and 16 bases lay outside the gene matches. The CDR3 is made up of 16 amino acids. CDR3 bases: TGTGCCAGCATCGCCCCCACCACAGGGGTTGGGCAGCCCCAGCATTTT. Its protein product is CASIAPTTGVGQPQHF.

This clone has ten or more counts. The V and J genes are TRBV24-1 and TRBJ1-5; D unresolved. The germline V and J ends were trimmed by 6 bases and 2 bases, with 7 bases remaining between them. The CDR3 length is 13 residues. The germline V gene encodes CDR1 KGHDR and CDR2 SFDVKD. Here the CDR3 reads CATSSGGNQPQHF. The DNA for the CDR3 is TGTGCCACCAGTTCCGGGGGCAATCAGCCCCAGCATTTT.

A remark on this clone: A much larger clone differs from this one at a single base, so this may be a read error. V is TRBV5-4 and J is TRBJ2-7; D is unclear. CDR1 is SGHNT, CDR2 YYREEE, per germline (reference sequence). The CDR3 spans 13 residues. The CDR3 DNA sequence: TGTGCCAGCAGCTTGGACATCTCCTACGATCAGTACTTC. This translates into CASSLDISYDQYF.

By its share, this clone is medium-sized. V and J are TRBV6-1 and TRBJ1-5; D perhaps matches TRBD1 (5 bases). Germline CDR1 and CDR2: MNHNS and SASEGT. V lost 5 bases and J lost 7, with 15 bases in between. This CDR3 contains 14 residues. The DNA for the CDR3 is TGTGCCAGCAGTTTCGGGACCGGGGCGCAGCCCCAGCATTTT. Amino acid sequence: CASSFGTGAQPQHF.